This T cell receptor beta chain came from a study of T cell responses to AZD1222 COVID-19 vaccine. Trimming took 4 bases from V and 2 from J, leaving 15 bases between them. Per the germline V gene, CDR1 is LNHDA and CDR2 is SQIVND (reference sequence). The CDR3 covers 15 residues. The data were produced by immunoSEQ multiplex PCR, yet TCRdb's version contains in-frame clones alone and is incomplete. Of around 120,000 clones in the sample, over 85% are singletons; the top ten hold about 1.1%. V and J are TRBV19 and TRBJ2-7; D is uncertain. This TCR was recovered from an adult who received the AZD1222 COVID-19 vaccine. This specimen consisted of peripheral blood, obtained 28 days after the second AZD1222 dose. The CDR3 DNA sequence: TGTGCCAGTAGTAGGTCCGGGCCCAGGACCTACGAGCAGTACTTC. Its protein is CASSRSGPRTYEQYF.